This T cell receptor (beta chain) was profiled in a study of T cells in Graves' hyperthyroidism and ophthalmopathy. General study points: The majority of expanded thyroid clonotypes above 0.001 also appeared in blood.

This clonotype was detected many times. No antigen is known for it. Under 3 months was the duration of disease in ophthalmopathy patients, who also had a Clinical Activity Score of at least 3 and a NOSPECS grade of at least 4. Based on clinical symptoms, serum thyroxine and TRAb, thyroid ultrasound and orbital computed tomography, diagnoses were reached. This sample holds PBMCs from around 9.9 ml fresh peripheral blood. V was clipped by 2 bases and J by 0 bases, with 9 bases between them. Germline assignment: CDR1 SGDLS and CDR2 YYNGEE. The CDR3 has 14 amino acids. RNA transcripts provided the source from which TCR beta CDR3 regions were amplified. A first-round RT-PCR of the TCR CDR3 used the HTBI primer set. Each CDR3 protein gets one entry after TCRdb re-called the multiplex PCR reads with MiXCR. This sample carries approximately 300,000 distinct CDR3 sequences, more than 15% of them seen once, and the ten largest clones take around 57%.

This clonotype was sampled from a woman aged 55-69 years with Graves' ophthalmopathy. The sample taken for sequencing was blood. The chain has TRBV9 and TRBJ2-7; D not certain. The CDR3 nucleotides are TGTGCCAGCAGCGTGGACGGCAGCTCCTACGAGCAGTACTTC. Its translation is CASSVDGSSYEQYF.